This T cell receptor beta chain came from a study of T cell repertoires in cytomegalovirus infection (dated by TCRdb to about 2019). Context from the whole study: Recently identified HLA-C-restricted CMV epitopes, whose presentation resists viral immunomodulation, were targeted by peptide stimulations together with well-studied HLA-B-restricted epitopes. Donor HLA type was relevant to the analysis, because carriage of CMV infection together with the matching HLA type was indicated by public TCR beta signatures.

The germline ends are 12 bases apart after V is trimmed by 2 bases and J by 5 bases. From the cysteine up to the phenylalanine, the CDR3 has a length of 14 residues. Of the read, only the CDR3 DNA is kept; its 42 bases are in frame from base 1. Note on this clonotype: Its cognate antigen has yet to be identified. Qualities for individual bases were not recorded, and no much larger clone is one base off.

This sample's treatment or condition label indicates: in vitro stimulation with specific CMV peptide epitopes to enrich CMV-specific T cells. The run used an Illumina HiSeq 1500. The public sequencing data were trimmed at Q25 with fastp and processed into clonotypes with MiXCR by TCRdb, which kept only in-frame beta chains. Rows merge per CDR3 protein into single entries with the most common DNA and genes. Present in this sample are some 920,000 distinct CDR3 sequences, more than 25% of which were seen just once. In total, the top ten clones hold more than 12% of the sample. The paper as a whole reports these results and caveats: In both this cohort and an independent cohort of some 380 donors, the cumulative frequency of public TCR beta family members distinguished carriers of CMV infection plus the relevant HLA type. In the ex vivo response, HLA-C-restricted CMV-specific TCR beta clonotypes were dominant, and in two of eight donors the single most frequent clonotype came from this HLA-C-restricted group.

Source: cultured CD8+ T cells from PBMCs, taken from culture after CMV antigen stimulation. The chain is encoded by TRBV12-3 or TRBV12-4 joined to TRBJ2-5; matching of 6 bases hints at TRBD1 as the D gene. The origin of this receptor is a human donor in good health (CMV status not recorded). Some clones in this sample may be carry-over from other donors' samples. The DNA sequence follows: TGTGCCAGCAGTTTATCAGGGGCCCCCGAGACCCAGTACTTC. Translated, it gives CASSLSGAPETQYF.